This T cell receptor beta chain was documented in a study of blood T cell repertoires in COVID-19. J lost 1 base, V lost 3 bases, and 0 bases had no gene match. Germline assignment: CDR1 SGHNT and CDR2 YYREEE (reference sequence). CDR3 length: 15 residues. The method was immunoSEQ multiplex PCR; TCRdb's version includes in-frame clones alone and lacks a portion of them. The sample includes around 170,000 clones, 86% seen only once; the top ten take 2.5% to 3.5%. The rearrangement uses TRBV5-4 and TRBJ2-5; 13 bases fit TRBD2. The sequenced sample was peripheral blood. This clonotype was obtained from a woman in her twenties or thirties with active or convalescent COVID-19. The CDR3 reads CASSWTSGGQETQYF. The CDR3 coding sequence is TGTGCCAGCAGCTGGACTAGCGGGGGCCAAGAGACCCAGTACTTC.